This TCR beta chain stems from a study of CD8+ T cells in alopecia areata. About this clone: Its antigen is currently unknown.

Study-wide points: Just one nonresponder means the tie between baseline CD8+ expansion and response stays uncertain. Compared with normal scalp, lesional scalp had higher clonality and more expanded CD8+ clones.

Regarding treatment: oral pan-JAK inhibitor, 5-10 mg twice daily. Obtained from alopecia areata patients were lesional scalp punch biopsies along with peripheral blood. Per the germline V gene, CDR1 is MRHNA and CDR2 is SNTAGT. The V segment lost 0 bases and the J segment 5 bases; nucleotides outside the gene matches: 0. CDR3 length: 14 amino acids. Following extraction, RNA underwent reverse transcription to cDNA, which served as the sequencing template. Profiled with immunoSEQ multiplex PCR; TCRdb holds only in-frame clones, not every one. This repertoire shows roughly 170,000 clones, about three fifths found once; its top ten account for about 12%.

Sample: CD8+ T cells sorted from blood, taken at week 24, from a patient treated with tofacitinib. The sequence came from a human donor with alopecia areata. This chain uses TRBV6-4 with TRBJ2-2; 7 nucleotides agree with TRBD1. DNA of the CDR3: TGTGCCAGCAGTGACTCGACAGGGACCGGGGAGCTGTTTTTT. As protein: CASSDSTGTGELFF.